Listed below are T cell receptor beta chains from one sample, sequenced in a study of T cell changes during pregnancy in multiple sclerosis. Here immunoSEQ multiplex PCR was the method, and the copy in TCRdb shows in-frame clones only, minus some. The profile covers under 110,000 clones, with about 90% appearing a single time and approximately 1.5% taken by the ten largest. The sequencing used peripheral blood, collected before pregnancy. Every receptor here comes from a female donor with multiple sclerosis, enrolled in a pregnancy study. CDR3s include the opening cysteine and the closing phenylalanine or tryptophan. Each record gives: D gene, V gene, clone size, J gene, CDR3 protein, CDR3 DNA. The D gene is left open where the match is weak. Clone sizes are given selectively: once, few, many, or a class where the clone is expanded.

-,TRBV19,-,TRBJ1-5,CASSRLQRNQPQHF,TGTGCCAGTAGTAGACTACAGCGAAATCAGCCCCAGCATTTT
-,TRBV18,-,TRBJ1-6,CASSHRKRDIYNSPLHF,TGTGCCAGCTCTCATAGGAAACGGGATATCTATAATTCACCCCTCCACTTT
TRBD1,TRBV11-3,-,TRBJ2-1,CASSPGDRVSDEQFF,TGTGCCAGCAGCCCAGGGGACAGGGTAAGCGATGAGCAGTTCTTC
TRBD1,TRBV5-4,-,TRBJ1-6,CASSPHQGVGSPLHF,TGTGCCAGCAGCCCCCATCAGGGGGTCGGTTCACCCCTCCACTTT
-,TRBV11-3,few,TRBJ1-1,CASSAEQDTEAFF,TGTGCCAGCAGCGCGGAACAGGACACTGAAGCTTTCTTT
-,TRBV6-6,once,TRBJ2-2,CASSYSSRGGTGELFF,TGTGCCAGCAGTTACTCGAGCAGGGGAGGGACCGGGGAGCTGTTTTTT
-,TRBV6-1,-,TRBJ2-4,CASERVLLDIQYF,TGTGCCAGCGAGAGGGTTCTTTTGGACATTCAGTACTTC
-,TRBV6-5,-,TRBJ2-4,CASSYLPVAKNIQYF,TGTGCCAGCAGTTACTTACCAGTAGCCAAAAACATTCAGTACTTC
-,TRBV7-3,-,TRBJ1-1,CASSLNGGNTEAFF,TGTGCCAGCAGCTTGAACGGGGGAAACACTGAAGCTTTCTTT
TRBD1,TRBV2,-,TRBJ1-2,CASSDQGVANYGYTF,TGTGCCAGCAGTGACCAGGGGGTAGCTAACTATGGCTACACCTTC
TRBD1,TRBV6-6,-,TRBJ2-7,CASSDPGQYSYEQYF,TGTGCCAGCAGTGATCCGGGACAGTACTCCTACGAGCAGTACTTC
-,TRBV7-2,-,TRBJ1-1,CASSLNPGNTEAFF,TGTGCCAGCAGCTTAAATCCCGGGAACACTGAAGCTTTCTTT
TRBD2,TRBV27,-,TRBJ2-7,CASRKTSGSSYEQYF,TGTGCCAGCAGAAAGACTAGCGGGAGCTCCTACGAGCAGTACTTC
TRBD1,TRBV6-6,-,TRBJ2-7,CASSVEDRVAYEQYF,TGTGCCAGCAGCGTCGAGGACAGGGTGGCCTACGAGCAGTACTTC
-,TRBV21-1,-,TRBJ1-4,CASSVYTGRVGEKLFF,TGTGCCAGCAGCGTATATACGGGCAGGGTGGGTGAAAAACTGTTTTTT
-,TRBV6-1,-,TRBJ2-5,CASMRTAQETQYF,TGTGCCAGCATGCGGACAGCTCAAGAGACCCAGTACTTC
-,TRBV20-1,-,TRBJ1-1,CSAGAKTEAFF,TGCAGTGCTGGGGCGAAAACTGAAGCTTTCTTT
TRBD2,TRBV6-6,-,TRBJ2-7,CASGFRVAGGYEQYF,TGTGCCAGCGGATTCAGGGTAGCGGGAGGTTACGAGCAGTACTTC
TRBD1,TRBV28,-,TRBJ1-1,CAIFRRGLGNTEAFF,TGTGCCATTTTTCGCAGGGGGCTAGGCAACACTGAAGCTTTCTTT
TRBD2,TRBV5-6,-,TRBJ2-2,CASSSEGLAGGLTGELFF,TGTGCCAGCAGCTCCGAAGGACTAGCGGGGGGGCTAACCGGGGAGCTGTTTTTT
TRBD1,TRBV5-1,-,TRBJ1-2,CASSGGDRGTYGYTF,TGCGCCAGCAGCGGAGGGGACAGGGGGACCTATGGCTACACCTTC
-,TRBV6-6,many,TRBJ1-6,CASRAHSWDSPLHF,TGTGCCAGCAGGGCACACAGTTGGGATTCACCCCTCCACTTT
-,TRBV6-1,-,TRBJ2-5,CASSEDSRGKTQYF,TGTGCCAGCAGTGAAGACTCGAGGGGGAAGACCCAGTACTTC
-,TRBV7-6,-,TRBJ2-1,CASSLGAGNPFQGEQFF,TGTGCCAGCAGCTTAGGGGCAGGTAATCCGTTTCAGGGTGAGCAGTTCTTC
-,TRBV2,-,TRBJ1-2,CASRTGTIYGYTF,TGTGCCAGCAGAACCGGGACTATCTATGGCTACACCTTC